This is a list of T cell receptor beta chains from one sample in a study of shared clonotypes between healthy human individuals. The table came from immunoSEQ multiplex PCR; TCRdb's copy has only in-frame clones and leaves some out. Here the sample spans roughly 2,500,000 clones, 80% to 95% being singletons. Sequenced sample: naive CD4+ T cells from PBMCs. The receptors were gathered from a man younger than 35 in good health. Some clones in this sample may be carry-over from other donors' samples. Both conserved end residues are part of each CDR3. D genes are given only for firm matches. Size values are once, few and many counts, or a class for expanded clones, and some rows have none.

j_gene | d_gene | abundance | v_gene | CDR3nt | CDR3aa
TRBJ1-1 | NA | NA | TRBV7-2 | TGTGCCAGCAGCTTTTTACAAGGGGAGACTGAAGCTTTCTTT | CASSFLQGETEAFF
TRBJ2-2 | NA | NA | TRBV27 | TGTGCCAGCACGAGGAGCGGGGAGCTGTTTTTT | CASTRSGELFF
TRBJ1-2 | NA | few | TRBV30 | TGTGCCTGGGGGTCTGCGTGGGGCTACACCTTC | CAWGSAWGYTF
TRBJ1-4 | NA | NA | TRBV18 | TGTGCCAGCTCACCGGAAGGGGCTGCTAATGAAAAACTGTTTTTT | CASSPEGAANEKLFF
TRBJ2-1 | NA | NA | TRBV28 | TGTGCCAGCAGTTTAACGGGACCTTCCTACAATGAGCAGTTCTTC | CASSLTGPSYNEQFF
TRBJ2-1 | TRBD2 | NA | TRBV9 | TGTGCCAGCAGCCAAATAGCGGGAGTAGATGAGCAGTTCTTC | CASSQIAGVDEQFF
TRBJ2-4 | NA | NA | TRBV7-9 | TGTGCCAGCAGCGCCTCGTTGGAGGCCAAAAACATTCAGTACTTC | CASSASLEAKNIQYF
TRBJ1-2 | NA | few | TRBV12-5 | TGTGCTAGTGGTTTGTCACCGGTCGATCAACCCACCTTC | CASGLSPVDQPTF
TRBJ1-1 | TRBD1 | NA | TRBV5-1 | TGCGCCAGCAGCTTAGAACAGGGGTTTGCCACTGAAGCTTTCTTT | CASSLEQGFATEAFF
TRBJ2-7 | TRBD1 | NA | TRBV6-5 | TGTGCCAGCAGTTACGCCACGACAGGGTCCCGTGGCGAGCAGTACTTC | CASSYATTGSRGEQYF
TRBJ1-4 | NA | NA | TRBV19 | TGTGCCAGTAGTATAACTTCAACTAATGAAAAACTGTTTTTT | CASSITSTNEKLFF
TRBJ1-1 | TRBD1 | NA | TRBV5-4 | TGTGCCAGCAGCCCGACAGGGTCAGGCACTGAAGCTTTCTTT | CASSPTGSGTEAFF
TRBJ2-1 | TRBD2 | NA | TRBV9 | TGTGCCAGCAGCCCCCCCGTGGGTCTAGCGGCTCGCAATGAGCAGTTCTTC | CASSPPVGLAARNEQFF
TRBJ1-1 | NA | NA | TRBV29-1 | TGCAGCGTTACAGGGTTCGGCTTTAGGAACACTGAAGCTTTCTTT | CSVTGFGFRNTEAFF
TRBJ2-7 | TRBD2 | NA | TRBV5-6 | TGTGCCAGCAGGAGCGGACTAGCGGACACTTACGAGCAGTACTTC | CASRSGLADTYEQYF
TRBJ2-3 | NA | NA | TRBV4-3 | TGCGCCAGCAGCCAAGGGTCGCGAGGGGGTGGACTTTGGGGGAAAACAGATACGCAGTATTTT | CASSQGSRGGGLWGKTDTQYF
TRBJ1-4 | NA | NA | TRBV2 | TGTGCCAGCCGACTTGCCGAGCTTCTTTTGCAGTTTTTT | CASRLAELLLQFF
TRBJ2-2 | NA | NA | TRBV14 | TGTGCCAGCAGCCTCTACCGGACCATCAACACCGGGGAGCTGTTTTTT | CASSLYRTINTGELFF
TRBJ2-5 | NA | NA | TRBV2 | TGTGCCAGCAGAGGGGGAAGGGTGGAGACCCAGTACTTC | CASRGGRVETQYF
TRBJ2-3 | TRBD2 | once | TRBV9 | TGTGCCAGCAGCGTAGGCGGGAGTCGAGGAGATACGCAGTATTTT | CASSVGGSRGDTQYF
TRBJ2-7 | TRBD1 | NA | TRBV14 | TGTGCCAGCAGCAAAGGGGCCGCAGGGGGTTCCTACGAGCAGTACTTC | CASSKGAAGGSYEQYF
TRBJ2-1 | TRBD1 | NA | TRBV19 | TGTGCCAGTAGTATCCGTCCCCAGGGGGTTTACAATGAGCAGTTCTTC | CASSIRPQGVYNEQFF
TRBJ1-1 | TRBD1 | NA | TRBV7-2 | TGTGCCAGCAGCCCGCGATGGACAGGCTACGAAGCTTTCTTT | CASSPRWTGYEAFF
TRBJ2-7 | NA | few | TRBV19 | TGTGCCAGTCCGTCTCGGGGTAACTTC | CASPSRGNF
TRBJ1-5 | NA | NA | TRBV5-8 | TGTGCCAGCAGCCTCCCCCCGCGTCCGAGGAGCAATAGCAATCAGCCCCAGCATTTT | CASSLPPRPRSNSNQPQHF
TRBJ2-7 | NA | NA | TRBV19 | TGTGCCAGTAGTATTAATCGGGGCTACGAGCAGTACTTC | CASSINRGYEQYF
TRBJ1-1 | TRBD1 | NA | TRBV7-2 | TGTGCCAGCAGCTTACAGGGGGTGAACACTGAAGCTTTCTTT | CASSLQGVNTEAFF
TRBJ1-5 | TRBD1 | few | TRBV18 | TGTGCCAGCTCACCGGACCGGGACAGTCGGGGGTTTTTGTCGGGCAATCAGCCCCAGCATTTT | CASSPDRDSRGFLSGNQPQHF
TRBJ1-5 | NA | NA | TRBV2 | TGTGCCAGCAGCCGTCAGAGTAGCAATCAGCCCCAGCATTTT | CASSRQSSNQPQHF
TRBJ2-3 | TRBD2 | NA | TRBV2 | TGTGCCAGCAGTGAAGGGACTAGGACGGCTGGAGATACGCAGTATTTT | CASSEGTRTAGDTQYF
TRBJ1-2 | NA | NA | TRBV2 | TGTGCCAGCAAGGGCTTACAGGGAAGTAGCGGCCATGGCTACACCTTC | CASKGLQGSSGHGYTF
TRBJ2-1 | NA | NA | TRBV25-1 | TGTGCCAGCAGTGACAGCCGACTTTCTTCCTACAATGAGCAGTTCTTC | CASSDSRLSSYNEQFF
TRBJ2-7 | TRBD1 | NA | TRBV23-1 | TGCGCCAGCAGTCATTGGGACAGGGGGCCCTACGAGCAGTACTTC | CASSHWDRGPYEQYF
TRBJ2-1 | TRBD2 | NA | TRBV5-1 | TGCGCCAGCAGCTCCGCTAGCGGGGCGGTAGGGGAGCAGTTCTTC | CASSSASGAVGEQFF
TRBJ2-7 | NA | NA | TRBV9 | TGTGCCAGCAGCCCCGCAGGACCCGACAGAGCGCAGTACTTC | CASSPAGPDRAQYF
TRBJ1-3 | TRBD1 | NA | TRBV4-2 | TGTGCCAGCAGCCAAGGGGAAGGGGGCAGACGAAACACCATATATTTT | CASSQGEGGRRNTIYF
TRBJ2-5 | NA | NA | TRBV7-2 | TGTGCCAGCAGCGTAGGAGCGGGCACCCAAGAGACCCAGTACTTC | CASSVGAGTQETQYF
TRBJ1-1 | NA | NA | TRBV27 | TGTGCCAGCAGTTTTCAGGGCTACAACACTGAAGCTTTCTTT | CASSFQGYNTEAFF
TRBJ2-5 | TRBD1 | NA | TRBV5-1 | TGCGCCAGCAGCTTTCTTTTGGACAGGTCTGCGGGAGAGACCCAGTACTTC | CASSFLLDRSAGETQYF
TRBJ2-7 | TRBD2 | NA | TRBV27 | TGTGCCAGCAGTCTGGGGCGGGAGGGCTCCTACGAGCAGTACTTC | CASSLGREGSYEQYF
TRBJ1-3 | NA | NA | TRBV14 | TGTGCCAGCAGCCAGGGCGCTGGAAACACCATATATTTT | CASSQGAGNTIYF